What follows are 30 T cell receptor beta chains derived from one specimen sequenced in a study of blood T cell repertoires in COVID-19. Produced via immunoSEQ multiplex PCR; TCRdb's table is partial and in-frame only. Of under 250,000 clones in the sample, roughly 80% were seen once. The sequenced sample consisted of peripheral blood. The receptor set was obtained from a young woman with acute or convalescent COVID-19.

The DNA of the CDR3 is TGTGCCAGCAGCTTTAGCGGGGTAACCTACGAGCAGTACTTC. This encodes CASSFSGVTYEQYF. This chain joins TRBV3-1 (or the pseudogene TRBV3-2) and TRBJ2-7; TRBD2 agrees at 8 bases. V dropped 5 bases and J dropped 2; count of bases not matched to a gene: 5. The CDR3 is 14 residues long. Germline loops: CDR1 LGHDT, CDR2 YNNKEL (reference sequence).

V is TRBV11-2 and J is TRBJ1-6; D unclear. Germline-derived CDR1 and CDR2 are SGHAT and FQNNGV. CDR3 length: 15 amino acids. V was trimmed by 1 base and J by 10 bases, leaving 14 bases between them. CDR3 region: CASSLGQAPGSPLHF. CDR3 DNA sequence: TGTGCCAGCAGCTTAGGTCAGGCCCCTGGCTCACCCCTCCACTTT.

J is TRBJ1-4 and V is TRBV10-3; 8 nucleotides agree with TRBD1. The germline CDR1 and CDR2 sequences are ENHRY and SYGVKD. Losses at the gene ends were 6 bases for V and 5 bases for J; bases not matched to a gene: 5. The CDR3 loop spans 14 amino acids. Here the CDR3 DNA reads TGTGCCATCAGCCCGGGACAGGAAAATGAAAAACTGTTTTTT. Its translation: CAISPGQENEKLFF.

This rearrangement joins TRBV6-6 to TRBJ2-7, with 9 bases aligning to TRBD2. The germline V gene has CDR1 MNHNY and CDR2 SVGAGI (reference sequence). Trimming at V came to 8 bases and at J to 4 bases, leaving 9 bases not matched to a gene. The CDR3 loop spans 14 amino acids. CDR3 protein: CASQLAGPRYEQYF. DNA of the CDR3: TGTGCCAGCCAACTAGCGGGCCCCCGGTACGAGCAGTACTTC.

This clone was seen once. A read error may account for a junction end that differs from germline. V and J are TRBV4-3 and TRBJ2-4; D is unresolved. In germline, CDR1 is LGHNA, CDR2 YSLEER. This CDR3 has 10 amino acids. CDR3 DNA sequence: TGCGCCAGCAGCTCAACCCAGAATAACTTC. Translation gives CASSSTQNNF.

The chain joins TRBV5-1 to TRBJ2-1; 8 positions match TRBD2. Trimming took 5 bases from V and 7 from J; bases not matched to a gene: 14. The CDR3 is 16 amino acids. Germline CDR1 SGHRS, CDR2 YFSETQ. In DNA form, the CDR3 reads TGCGCCAGCAGTATCGTGCCGGGACTAGTGGATAATGAGCAGTTCTTC. Translation gives CASSIVPGLVDNEQFF.

This sequence joins TRBV28 and TRBJ2-7, with D tentatively TRBD2 (6 bases). The CDR3 is made up of 12 amino acids. The V end was cut by 5 bases, the J end by 4 bases, with 9 bases between. Germline CDR1 and CDR2: MDHEN and SYDVKM. As DNA, the CDR3 is TGTGCCAGCAGTCTCGCGGGATACGAGCAGTACTTC. Protein product: CASSLAGYEQYF.

The chain uses TRBV21-1 and TRBJ2-1; the table names TRBD2, a call not compared with the DNA. TRBV21-1 is listed as a pseudogene. The CDR3 is made up of 14 amino acids. The CDR3 loop is CASSSPGTGNEQFF. The CDR3 bases are TGTGCCAGCAGTTCGCCCGGTACGGGCAATGAGCAGTTCTTC.

The chain has TRBV4-3 and TRBJ1-1; no clear D gene. Trimming shortened V by 1 base and J by 0 bases, and 9 bases separated the two germline ends. Germline V gene sequence: CDR1 LGHNA, CDR2 YSLEER. CDR3 length: 15 amino acids. CDR3 amino acids: CASSQVGWLNTEAFF. The CDR3 DNA is TGCGCCAGCAGCCAAGTCGGGTGGCTGAACACTGAAGCTTTCTTT.

This chain links TRBV6-4 with TRBJ2-5; 9 bases fit TRBD2. The CDR3 is 15 residues long. Germline V lookup: CDR1 MRHNA, CDR2 SNTAGT. J lost 4 bases, V lost 3 bases, and 6 bases had no gene match. The DNA for the CDR3 is TGTGCCAGCAGTGAGTCGGCGGGAGGGGGAGAGACCCAGTACTTC. Translation gives CASSESAGGGETQYF.

CDR3 coding DNA: TGTGCCAGCACCTTTGGGGGCCAGAGATACGAGCAGTACTTC. Its translation is CASTFGGQRYEQYF. The genes are TRBV7-2 and TRBJ2-7; possibly TRBD1 for D (6 bases). CDR1 SGHTA and CDR2 FQGNSA come from the germline V gene. Trimming took 7 bases from V and 4 from J, leaving 17 bases between them. There are 14 residues in the CDR3.

The rearrangement joins TRBV6-5 to TRBJ1-1; D is uncertain. Trimming left V 0 bases short and J 0 bases short, with 8 bases between. Germline CDR1 is MNHEY and CDR2 is SVGAGI. This CDR3 spans 15 amino acids. The CDR3 loop is CASSYSPDLNTEAFF. In DNA form, the CDR3 reads TGTGCCAGCAGTTACTCTCCAGACTTGAACACTGAAGCTTTCTTT.

The V and J genes are TRBV6-2 or TRBV6-3 and TRBJ2-1, with D possibly TRBD1 on 5 matching bases. The CDR3 is 12 amino acids. The V gene lost 6 bases and the J gene lost 7 bases, with 10 bases spanning the gap. CDR1 and CDR2 from the germline V gene are MNHEY and SVGEGT. CDR3 nucleotide sequence: TGTGCCAGCAGCCCGACAGCGAATGAGCAGTTCTTC. Translating it yields CASSPTANEQFF.

The chain carries TRBV6-2 or TRBV6-3 and TRBJ2-7; D ambiguous. Germline loops: CDR1 MNHEY, CDR2 SVGEGT. With 3 bases removed from V and 1 base from J, the gap between germline ends came to 10 bases. The CDR3 length is 14 residues. Here the CDR3 reads CASSYPTASYEQYF. CDR3 in DNA: TGTGCCAGCAGTTATCCCACAGCATCCTACGAGCAGTACTTC.

The chain carries TRBV19 and TRBJ1-1, with D possibly TRBD1 on 5 matching bases. The CDR3 loop spans 13 amino acids. Germline loops: CDR1 LNHDA, CDR2 SQIVND (reference sequence). Trimming removed 3 bases at V and 10 bases at J, with 15 bases between. CDR3 protein: CASSIGQGGGAFF. For the CDR3, the DNA is TGTGCCAGTAGTATTGGTCAGGGCGGTGGAGCTTTCTTT.

This clone has a handful of counts. The chain uses TRBV11-2 and TRBJ2-7; 9 positions agree with TRBD1. CDR3 size: 15 residues. Germline assignment: CDR1 SGHAT and CDR2 FQNNGV. Trimming removed 4 bases from V and 5 bases from J; junction bases left unmatched: 9. The CDR3 nucleotides are TGTGCCAGCAGCTCCGGACAGGGGTCAGGAAACGAGCAGTACTTC. This encodes CASSSGQGSGNEQYF.

There are a few counts of this clone. CDR3 loop: CASSEVVAGNQDGYTF. The CDR3 DNA reads TGTGCCAGCAGTGAAGTTGTGGCAGGGAATCAGGATGGCTACACCTTC. The chain joins TRBV25-1 to TRBJ1-2; D possibly corresponds to TRBD1 (5 bases). Germline V gene data show CDR1 as MGHDK and CDR2 as SYGVNS. The length of the CDR3 is 16 residues. Trimming removed 2 bases from V and 6 bases from J, with 19 bases in between.

The chain links TRBV27 to TRBJ2-7; 9 nucleotides align to TRBD1. CDR1 and CDR2 from the germline V gene are MNHEY and SMNVEV (reference sequence). The CDR3 runs to 16 residues. The V gene end was trimmed by 7 bases and the J gene end by 2 bases; junction bases not matched to a gene: 12. The DNA for the CDR3 is TGTGCCAGCAAAGGGGGTACGCACAGGGGGCCCTACGAGCAGTACTTC. Its protein product is CASKGGTHRGPYEQYF.

This rearrangement joins TRBV6-5 to TRBJ1-1; tentatively, D is TRBD1 (5 bases). This CDR3 is 11 amino acids long. Germline assignment: CDR1 MNHEY and CDR2 SVGAGI. V was clipped by 6 bases and J by 4 bases, with 6 bases between them. CDR3 in DNA: TGTGCCAGCAGCCAGGGCACTGAAGCTTTCTTT. It is translated as CASSQGTEAFF.

V is TRBV19 and J is TRBJ1-2; 7 positions agree with TRBD1. V dropped 4 bases and J dropped 4; count of bases not matched to a gene: 9. The CDR3 consists of 15 residues. Germline CDR1 LNHDA, CDR2 SQIVND (reference sequence). CDR3 region: CASSKGTAHIYGYTF. The CDR3 nucleotides read TGTGCCAGTAGTAAGGGGACAGCCCACATCTATGGCTACACCTTC.

The chain couples TRBV30 to TRBJ1-4; a possible D gene is TRBD1 (5 bases). V was cut by 3 bases and J by 1 base, with 9 bases left in between. The CDR3 loop spans 14 amino acids. In germline, CDR1 is GTSNPN, CDR2 SVGIG (reference sequence). In DNA, the CDR3 is TGTGCCTGGAGCAGACAGCAAACTAATGAAAAACTGTTTTTT. It specifies CAWSRQQTNEKLFF.

This clone was seen more than once but under ten times. The chain is built from TRBV30 and TRBJ1-3; perhaps TRBD1 as D (6 bases). The CDR3 contains 14 residues. V was pared by 3 bases and J by 7 bases, with 16 bases between. Germline CDR1 GTSNPN, CDR2 SVGIG (reference sequence). CDR3 region: CAWSLDRTGNTIYF. In nucleotides, the CDR3 is TGTGCCTGGAGCTTAGACAGGACGGGGAACACCATATATTTT.

The chain is built from TRBV7-2 and TRBJ2-5; D gene ambiguous. Trimming shortened V by 1 base and J by 0 bases, and 6 bases separated the two germline ends. Germline V gives CDR1 SGHTA, CDR2 FQGNSA. This CDR3 region has 14 residues. In DNA, the CDR3 is TGTGCCAGCAGCTTAGTAGCCAACCAAGAGACCCAGTACTTC. Encoded protein: CASSLVANQETQYF. Full variable domain (remainder filled in from reference TRBV7-2 and TRBJ2-5): GAGVSQSPSNKVTEKGKDVELRCDPISGHTALYWYRQSLGQGLEFLIYFQGNSAPDKSGLPSDRFSAERTGGSVSTLTIQRTQQEDSAVYLCASSLVANQETQYFGPGTRLLVL.

J is TRBJ2-5 and V is TRBV5-4; D is undetermined. This CDR3 comprises 16 residues. Germline V gene lookup returns CDR1 SGHNT and CDR2 YYREEE (reference sequence). V lost 0 bases and J lost 5, with 17 bases in between. The CDR3 DNA sequence: TGTGCCAGCAGCTTGGCGGGTCTGTCGGCTAGGGAGACCCAGTACTTC. It specifies CASSLAGLSARETQYF. Complete variable domain (other parts from reference TRBV5-4 and TRBJ2-5): ETGVTQSPTHLIKTRGQQVTLRCSSQSGHNTVSWYQQALGQGPQFIFQYYREEENGRGNFPPRFSGLQFPNYSSELNVNALELDDSALYLCASSLAGLSARETQYFGPGTRLLVL.

This chain uses TRBV29-1 with TRBJ1-2; 12 nucleotides line up with TRBD1. Per germline, CDR1 SQVTM and CDR2 ANQGSEA. CDR3 length equals 17 residues. V gave up 4 bases and J gave up 0 bases; unmatched junction bases: 9. Here the CDR3 reads CSVGEWDRGLANYGYTF. The CDR3 nucleotides read TGCAGCGTTGGAGAATGGGACAGGGGGCTAGCTAACTATGGCTACACCTTC.

V is TRBV7-2 and J is TRBJ1-1; TRBD1 matches 8 bases. The CDR3 consists of 12 residues. Germline CDR1 reads SGHTA; CDR2 reads FQGNSA. V shed 6 bases and J 3 bases; nucleotides not matched to a gene: 0. CDR3 DNA sequence: TGTGCCAGCAGGGACAGGGACACTGAAGCTTTCTTT. It encodes CASRDRDTEAFF.

J is TRBJ2-1 and V is TRBV30; possibly TRBD1 for D (5 bases). Germline V gene sequence: CDR1 GTSNPN, CDR2 SVGIG (reference sequence). Between the trimmed V and J ends, which lost 2 bases and 7 bases, there was a span of 9 bases. The CDR3 is made up of 12 amino acids. The CDR3 DNA reads TGTGCCTGGAGTTTAAAGGGGAATGAGCAGTTCTTC. Amino acid sequence: CAWSLKGNEQFF.

Only one count was recorded for this clone. V usage is TRBV2 and J usage is TRBJ2-1; 9 bases are a match to TRBD2. V trimming: 0 bases; J trimming: 2 bases; junction bases outside the gene matches: 14. The CDR3 consists of 20 residues. Germline V lookup: CDR1 SNHLY, CDR2 FYNNEI. For the CDR3, the DNA is TGTGCCAGCAGTGAAGCGAAGGCTAGCGGGACCTACCGCGCCTACAATGAGCAGTTCTTC. Amino acids: CASSEAKASGTYRAYNEQFF.

This chain joins TRBV5-4 and TRBJ1-1, with D uncertain. CDR1 and CDR2 from the germline V gene are SGHNT and YYREEE (reference sequence). Trimming took 0 bases from V and 2 from J, leaving 14 bases between them. CDR3 length equals 16 residues. In DNA, the CDR3 is TGTGCCAGCAGCTTGGAGCGCCCCGGAAGAAACACTGAAGCTTTCTTT. Its translation: CASSLERPGRNTEAFF.

This clone was counted ten times or more. This rearrangement joins TRBV19 to TRBJ2-1; TRBD1 matches at 10 bases. The V and J ends lost 6 bases and 1 base, in that order; junction bases with no gene match: 9. This CDR3 is built from 17 residues. The germline V gene has CDR1 LNHDA and CDR2 SQIVND (reference sequence). CDR3 amino acids: CASSPALGQGSYNEQFF. Here the CDR3 DNA reads TGTGCCAGTAGCCCTGCGTTGGGACAGGGGTCCTACAATGAGCAGTTCTTC.